This is a list of T cell receptor beta chains from one sample in a study of cytomegalovirus exposure and HLA in healthy donors. Clones were sequenced by immunoSEQ multiplex PCR, and TCRdb holds only the in-frame ones, with some missing. The table records approximately 120,000 clones, about four fifths of them present only once. Input material: PBMCs. The receptors derive from a middle-aged man in good health and CMV-seronegative. Each CDR3 is given with its conserved first and last residue. A D gene is named only where the DNA matches it firmly. Only part of the rows carry a size: once, few, many, or a class if the clone is expanded.

14 | TRBJ1-4 | - | - | TRBV9 | CASSLTPTNEKLFF | TGTGCCAGCAGCCTTACACCAACTAATGAAAAACTGTTTTTT
16 | TRBJ2-1 | TRBD2 | - | TRBV5-1 | CASSLTSGEFSNEQFF | TGCGCCAGCAGCTTGACTAGCGGGGAATTCTCCAATGAGCAGTTCTTC
11 | TRBJ1-2 | - | - | TRBV20-1 | CSAERATIYTF | TGCAGTGCCGAGAGGGCGACTATTTACACCTTC
16 | TRBJ2-2 | TRBD2 | - | TRBV7-9 | CAGLATGTANTGELFF | TGTGCCGGACTAGCCACCGGGACGGCGAACACCGGGGAGCTGTTTTTT
16 | TRBJ1-1 | TRBD1 | once | TRBV7-2 | CASSLALLDRGTEAFF | TGTGCCAGCAGCTTAGCGCTACTGGACAGGGGAACTGAAGCTTTCTTT
12 | TRBJ1-1 | - | - | TRBV27 | CASSQPRGEAFF | TGTGCCAGCAGCCAGCCCAGGGGTGAAGCTTTCTTT
16 | TRBJ2-3 | TRBD2 | - | TRBV7-2 | CASSLAPAGGPDTQYF | TGTGCCAGCAGCTTAGCGCCCGCGGGGGGCCCAGATACGCAGTATTTT
16 | TRBJ1-5 | - | - | TRBV19 | CASRRRGGEGNQPQHF | TGTGCCAGTAGGAGGAGGGGGGGCGAGGGCAATCAGCCCCAGCATTTT
15 | TRBJ1-3 | TRBD1 | - | TRBV5-1 | CASSPQGAGGNTIYF | TGCGCCAGCAGCCCACAGGGGGCAGGGGGAAACACCATATATTTT
18 | TRBJ1-3 | - | - | TRBV23-1 | CASSQSFPAPSSGNTIYF | TGCGCCAGCAGTCAATCATTCCCCGCACCCAGCTCTGGAAACACCATATATTTT
15 | TRBJ2-7 | TRBD2 | - | TRBV2 | CASRGLAGGVYEQYF | TGTGCCAGCAGAGGACTAGCGGGGGGGGTATACGAGCAGTACTTC
13 | TRBJ1-1 | - | - | TRBV9 | CASSRGLNTEAFF | TGTGCCAGCAGCCGCGGGCTGAACACTGAAGCTTTCTTT
14 | TRBJ1-5 | TRBD1 | - | TRBV9 | CASSPGGEGQPQHF | TGTGCCAGCAGCCCAGGGGGCGAGGGGCAGCCCCAGCATTTT
14 | TRBJ2-3 | TRBD1 | few | TRBV4-3 | CASSRQGAEDTQYF | TGCGCCAGCAGCCGCCAGGGGGCTGAAGATACGCAGTATTTT
14 | TRBJ1-6 | TRBD1 | - | TRBV7-2 | CASSTDRLNSPLHF | TGTGCCAGCAGCACGGACAGGCTAAATTCACCCCTCCACTTT
15 | TRBJ2-2 | - | - | TRBV7-9 | CASDPGQLNTGELFF | TGTGCCAGCGATCCGGGACAATTGAACACCGGGGAGCTGTTTTTT
17 | TRBJ2-3 | TRBD2 | - | TRBV4-1 | CASSQGALAGRGDTQYF | TGCGCCAGCAGCCAAGGAGCCTTAGCGGGGAGAGGGGATACGCAGTATTTT
17 | TRBJ1-1 | - | - | TRBV7-9 | CASSFTLNRQSNTEAFF | TGTGCCAGCAGCTTCACACTAAATAGACAGTCGAACACTGAAGCTTTCTTT
17 | TRBJ1-3 | - | - | TRBV28 | CASSPHFRHSSGNTIYF | TGTGCCAGCAGTCCCCACTTCAGGCATAGCTCTGGAAACACCATATATTTT
14 | TRBJ1-1 | - | - | TRBV5-8 | CASSLFPRGTEAFF | TGTGCCAGCAGCTTGTTCCCCCGAGGGACTGAAGCTTTCTTT
15 | TRBJ1-6 | - | - | TRBV13 | CASSPGLGYNSPLHF | TGTGCCAGCAGCCCAGGGTTGGGCTATAATTCACCCCTCCACTTT
18 | TRBJ1-5 | TRBD1 | - | TRBV19 | CASSMRQSGTGDRQPQHF | TGTGCCAGTAGTATGAGACAATCTGGGACAGGGGATCGACAGCCCCAGCATTTT
11 | TRBJ2-7 | TRBD1 | - | TRBV27 | CASRTGSEQYF | TGTGCCAGCAGGACAGGGAGCGAGCAGTACTTC
13 | TRBJ2-5 | - | - | TRBV5-4 | CASSLYLSETQYF | TGTGCCAGCAGCTTGTATCTTAGTGAGACCCAGTACTTC
13 | TRBJ1-1 | TRBD1 | - | TRBV9 | CASSGQRGPEAFF | TGTGCCAGCAGCGGACAGAGGGGGCCTGAAGCTTTCTTT
17 | TRBJ2-1 | - | once | TRBV7-6 | CASSLSGGTEPQIEQFF | TGTGCCAGCAGCTTATCGGGAGGGACAGAACCCCAGATTGAGCAGTTCTTC
16 | TRBJ1-5 | TRBD1 | - | TRBV28 | CASRTGGGEGYQPQHF | TGTGCCAGCCGGACAGGGGGCGGGGAGGGGTACCAGCCCCAGCATTTT
14 | TRBJ2-7 | - | few | TRBV4-3 | CASSQDSQTQTQYF | TGCGCCAGCAGCCAAGATTCGCAGACACAGACACAGTACTTC
15 | TRBJ2-1 | - | once | TRBV4-2 | CASSPRFPSNNEQFF | TGTGCCAGCAGCCCCCGGTTCCCCTCAAACAATGAGCAGTTCTTC
15 | TRBJ2-7 | TRBD2 | - | TRBV6-6 | CASNIDSGGYYEQYF | TGTGCCAGCAACATTGATAGCGGGGGGTACTACGAGCAGTACTTC
16 | TRBJ2-3 | TRBD2 | - | TRBV7-8 | CASSISSGGMIDTQYF | TGTGCCAGCAGCATATCTAGCGGGGGGATGATAGATACGCAGTATTTT
18 | TRBJ2-5 | TRBD1 | once | TRBV7-6 | CASSPGLIRGHGGETQYF | TGTGCCAGCAGCCCTGGGCTCATCAGGGGGCATGGGGGAGAGACCCAGTACTTC
15 | TRBJ1-1 | - | - | TRBV10-3 | CAIRSGKEMNTEAFF | TGTGCCATCAGATCAGGGAAGGAAATGAACACTGAAGCTTTCTTT
13 | TRBJ2-5 | TRBD1 | - | TRBV12-5 | CASGSGTDVFQYF | TGTGCTAGTGGCTCCGGGACAGATGTTTTCCAGTACTTC
14 | TRBJ2-2 | - | - | TRBV7-2 | CASSASRGSGELFF | TGTGCCAGCAGCGCAAGCAGGGGATCCGGGGAGCTGTTTTTT
15 | TRBJ2-3 | - | - | TRBV6-4 | CASSEIGGGADTQYF | TGTGCCAGCAGCGAAATAGGGGGGGGTGCAGATACGCAGTATTTT
15 | TRBJ2-3 | TRBD2 | - | TRBV28 | CASSSIAGGTDTQYF | TGTGCCAGCAGTTCTATAGCGGGAGGCACAGATACGCAGTATTTT
14 | TRBJ1-6 | - | - | TRBV6-6 | CASNPGGEWSPLHF | TGTGCCAGCAATCCGGGGGGAGAGTGGTCACCCCTCCACTTT
14 | TRBJ1-1 | - | - | TRBV5-1 | CASSLNRGNTEAFF | TGCGCCAGCAGCTTGAATCGGGGAAACACTGAAGCTTTCTTT
13 | TRBJ1-3 | - | - | TRBV19 | CASSNRERNTIYF | TGTGCCAGTAGTAATCGGGAGCGAAACACCATATATTTT
13 | TRBJ1-2 | TRBD1 | - | TRBV25-1 | CASSMGQYYGYTF | TGTGCCAGCAGTATGGGACAGTACTATGGCTACACCTTC
16 | TRBJ1-3 | - | - | TRBV5-1 | CASSFTTDFVGNTIYF | TGCGCCAGCAGCTTTACGACAGACTTTGTCGGAAACACCATATATTTT
14 | TRBJ2-2 | - | - | TRBV19 | CASSTGQNTGELFF | TGTGCCAGTAGCACCGGACAGAACACCGGGGAGCTGTTTTTT
15 | TRBJ2-1 | - | - | TRBV29-1 | CSVLVRKSGYNEQFF | TGCAGCGTTCTCGTTCGAAAATCCGGCTACAATGAGCAGTTCTTC
14 | TRBJ2-5 | TRBD2 | - | TRBV28 | CASSLAGGLETQYF | TGTGCCAGCAGTCTGGCGGGGGGCTTGGAGACCCAGTACTTC
12 | TRBJ1-2 | - | - | TRBV16 | CASSPPGSGYTF | TGTGCCAGCAGCCCGCCTGGGAGTGGCTACACCTTC
12 | TRBJ1-1 | - | - | TRBV12-5 | CASVEGLTEAFF | TGTGCTAGTGTCGAAGGACTAACTGAAGCTTTCTTT
17 | TRBJ2-6 | - | - | TRBV21-1 | CASSRRDSHSGANVLTF | TGTGCCAGCAGCAGGCGGGACAGCCACTCTGGGGCCAACGTCCTGACTTTC
15 | TRBJ2-1 | - | - | TRBV7-3 | CASSLGGQSYNEQFF | TGTGCCAGCAGCTTAGGAGGACAGTCCTACAATGAGCAGTTCTTC
16 | TRBJ2-3 | TRBD2 | - | TRBV7-3 | CASSRAPRGGGYTQYF | TGTGCCAGCAGCAGGGCCCCTCGGGGGGGCGGATATACGCAGTATTTT